These T cell receptor beta chains were read from a single sample in a study of blood T cell repertoires in COVID-19. Sequenced by immunoSEQ multiplex PCR; TCRdb stores in-frame clones only, minus some. The sample includes 30,000 to 40,000 clones, about 80% of them seen just once. The sequencing sample was made of peripheral blood. These receptors all stem from an elderly man with acute or convalescent COVID-19. CDR3s include the opening cysteine and the closing phenylalanine or tryptophan. D genes are given only for firm matches. Only some rows state a clone size, as once, few, many or a class for expanded clones.

TRBJ1-1 TRBV27 NA 14 TRBD1 CASRSDRVNTEAFF TGTGCCAGCAGATCCGACAGGGTTAACACTGAAGCTTTCTTT
TRBJ2-2 TRBV11-3 NA 13 TRBD2 CASSLGLARELFF TGTGCCAGCAGCTTGGGACTAGCCCGGGAGCTGTTTTTT
TRBJ1-3 TRBV6-5 NA 16 NA CASSYSRFGSGNTIYF TGTGCCAGCAGTTACTCGCGGTTTGGCTCTGGAAACACCATATATTTT
TRBJ2-1 TRBV12-3/TRBV12-4 NA 12 NA CASTQGKNEQFF TGTGCCAGCACCCAGGGGAAAAATGAGCAGTTCTTC
TRBJ1-2 TRBV19 NA 12 TRBD1 CASRDRPEGYTF TGTGCCAGTAGGGACAGGCCTGAGGGCTACACCTTC
TRBJ2-1 TRBV2 few 16 NA CASVPRSEFPYNEQFF TGTGCCAGCGTGCCGAGGTCGGAGTTTCCCTACAATGAGCAGTTCTTC
TRBJ2-1 TRBV7-3 NA 16 TRBD2 CASSRGLAGGVVEQFF TGTGCCAGCAGCCGGGGACTAGCGGGAGGGGTCGTTGAGCAGTTCTTC
TRBJ2-3 TRBV11-1 once 16 NA CASSLGLSSGTDTQYF TGTGCCAGCAGCTTGGGTCTGTCTAGCGGCACAGATACGCAGTATTTT
TRBJ1-3 TRBV7-9 NA 13 TRBD1 CANAGQIGDTIYF TGTGCCAACGCGGGACAGATTGGAGACACCATATATTTT
TRBJ2-7 TRBV12-5 NA 13 TRBD2 CASGPSGSYEQYF TGTGCTAGTGGGCCTAGCGGCTCCTACGAGCAGTACTTC
TRBJ1-4 TRBV10-3 NA 17 TRBD1 CAISGSGTGGPREKLFF TGTGCCATCAGTGGTTCCGGGACAGGGGGCCCTAGGGAAAAACTGTTTTTT
TRBJ2-1 TRBV5-8 NA 16 TRBD2 CASSSGLAGPYNEQFF TGTGCCAGCAGCTCAGGACTAGCGGGGCCTTACAATGAGCAGTTCTTC
TRBJ2-7 TRBV27 NA 14 NA CASSALGSSYEQYF TGTGCCAGCAGTGCACTAGGCAGCTCCTACGAGCAGTACTTC
TRBJ1-1 TRBV19 NA 12 NA CASTTGNTEAFF TGTGCCAGTACAACAGGGAACACTGAAGCTTTCTTT
TRBJ2-1 TRBV5-1 NA 15 NA CASSLKRGQFNEQFF TGCGCCAGCAGCTTGAAACGTGGACAGTTCAATGAGCAGTTCTTC
TRBJ1-2 TRBV20-1 NA 13 TRBD1 CSASEGGAGGYTF TGCAGTGCTAGTGAAGGGGGCGCAGGTGGCTACACCTTC
TRBJ2-7 TRBV4-1 NA 17 NA CASSQEWSGRISYEQYF TGCGCCAGCAGCCAAGAATGGAGCGGGCGAATTTCCTACGAGCAGTACTTC
TRBJ1-6 TRBV6-1 NA 16 TRBD1 CASSVPSDRVNSPLHF TGTGCCAGCAGTGTCCCTTCAGACAGGGTTAATTCACCCCTCCACTTT
TRBJ2-3 TRBV7-9 NA 15 TRBD1 CASSPRTGSTDTQYF TGTGCCAGCAGCCCCCGGACAGGGAGCACAGATACGCAGTATTTT
TRBJ2-7 TRBV29-1 NA 12 NA CSVVGDTYEQYF TGCAGCGTTGTAGGGGACACCTACGAGCAGTACTTC
TRBJ2-7 TRBV4-3 NA 14 TRBD1 CASSQARGSYEQYF TGCGCCAGCAGCCAAGCCAGGGGGTCCTACGAGCAGTACTTC
TRBJ2-3 TRBV10-3 NA 15 NA CAISPRVAETDTQYF TGTGCCATCAGCCCACGGGTCGCAGAAACAGATACGCAGTATTTT
TRBJ1-1 TRBV6-8 NA 15 TRBD1 CASSYPGTGNTEAFF TGTGCCAGCAGTTACCCCGGGACAGGGAACACTGAAGCTTTCTTT